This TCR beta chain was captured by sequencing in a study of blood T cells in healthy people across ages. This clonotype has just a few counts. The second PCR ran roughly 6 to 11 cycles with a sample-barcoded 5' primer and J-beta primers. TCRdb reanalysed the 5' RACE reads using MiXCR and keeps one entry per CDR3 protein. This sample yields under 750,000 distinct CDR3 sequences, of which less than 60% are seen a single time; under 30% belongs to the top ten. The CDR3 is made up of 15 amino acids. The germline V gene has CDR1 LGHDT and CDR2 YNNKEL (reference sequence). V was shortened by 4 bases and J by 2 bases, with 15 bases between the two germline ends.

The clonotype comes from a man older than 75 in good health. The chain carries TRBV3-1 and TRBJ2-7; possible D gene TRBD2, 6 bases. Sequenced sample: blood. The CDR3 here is CASSPRWGVAYEQYF. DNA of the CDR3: TGTGCCAGCAGCCCCCGTTGGGGGGTGGCCTACGAGCAGTACTTC.